The T cell receptor beta chain described here comes from a study of cytomegalovirus exposure and HLA in healthy donors. On this clone: What it binds is not known.

Researchers ran the PCR with 60 Vbeta and 13 Jbeta primers. In the source study's methods: In a later analysis, the count reached some 83 million unique TCR beta chains, with about 12 million shared. The method was immunoSEQ multiplex PCR; TCRdb's version includes in-frame clones alone and lacks a portion of them. For V, J and clone size, that table is used; D and trimming come from the DNA. The sample includes approximately 77,000 clones, 60% to 85% of them seen just once. Broader study findings: While the bulk of TCR sequences proved rare, some public TCRs turned up in many donors. HLA alleles showed associations with around 15,000 TCR beta sequences in a later analysis, at a 0.05 false discovery rate. Sequences of the TCR beta chain were said to predict the HLA-A and HLA-B alleles of most subjects accurately.

Trimming took 2 bases from V and 13 from J; bases not matched to a gene: 7. Per germline, CDR1 SEHNR and CDR2 FQNEAQ (reference sequence). CDR3 length: 13 amino acids. The sequence was obtained from a man between 40 and 49 years old in good health and CMV-seronegative. The sequencing input was PBMCs. This sequence joins TRBV7-9 and TRBJ2-1; 8 nucleotides align to TRBD2. The CDR3 reads CASSLSGRPVQFF. DNA of the CDR3: TGTGCCAGCAGCTTAAGCGGGAGACCGGTTCAGTTCTTC.